Listed below are T cell receptor beta chains from one sample, sequenced in a study of cytomegalovirus exposure and HLA in healthy donors. Clones were sequenced by immunoSEQ multiplex PCR, and TCRdb holds only the in-frame ones, with some missing. The sample yields some 97,000 clones, 76% seen once. Sequenced: PBMCs. These receptors were taken from a woman aged 45-65 years in good health and CMV-seropositive. Both conserved end residues are part of each CDR3. D genes are given only for firm matches. Not every row has a clone size; where given, it reads once, few, many or a size class.

cdr3_aa | cdr3_nt | v_call | d_call | j_call | clone_size
CASSRSAEYNYGYTF | TGTGCCAGCAGTCGATCCGCAGAATACAACTATGGCTACACCTTC | TRBV6-5 | - | TRBJ1-2 | -
CASSEEGVGQPQHF | TGTGCCAGCAGTGAGGAGGGTGTTGGCCAGCCCCAGCATTTT | TRBV2 | - | TRBJ1-5 | -
CASSQVGGPQKVPDTQYF | TGTGCCAGCAGCCAAGTGGGGGGACCCCAGAAGGTGCCAGATACGCAGTATTTT | TRBV4-2 | - | TRBJ2-3 | -
CASSQDLAGSYNEQFF | TGTGCCAGCAGCCAAGACCTAGCGGGGAGCTACAATGAGCAGTTCTTC | TRBV4-2 | TRBD2 | TRBJ2-1 | few
CASSELAPEAFF | TGTGCCAGCAGTGAATTGGCCCCTGAAGCTTTCTTT | TRBV2 | - | TRBJ1-1 | -
CASSQHRIDEADSGNTIYF | TGTGCCAGCAGCCAACATAGGATCGACGAAGCGGACTCTGGAAACACCATATATTTT | TRBV4-2 | - | TRBJ1-3 | -
CASSLGGAEQYF | TGTGCCAGCAGCCTAGGGGGGGCCGAGCAGTACTTC | TRBV27 | - | TRBJ2-7 | -
CASSLTAGGNNEQFF | TGTGCCAGCAGCTTAACGGCGGGGGGCAACAATGAGCAGTTCTTC | TRBV7-9 | TRBD2 | TRBJ2-1 | once
CASSTPGQTYGYTF | TGTGCCAGTAGTACTCCGGGACAGACCTATGGCTACACCTTC | TRBV19 | TRBD1 | TRBJ1-2 | once
CSVSGTGAGNTIYF | TGCAGCGTATCCGGGACAGGGGCTGGAAACACCATATATTTT | TRBV29-1 | TRBD1 | TRBJ1-3 | -
CASSRGEGDRSEKLFF | TGTGCCAGCAGCCGAGGGGAGGGGGACCGTAGTGAAAAACTGTTTTTT | TRBV7-9 | - | TRBJ1-4 | -
CASGIRQGWNSPLHF | TGTGCCAGCGGGATCCGACAGGGTTGGAATTCACCCCTCCACTTT | TRBV2 | TRBD1 | TRBJ1-6 | few
CASSKTGGPNYGYTF | TGTGCCAGCAGCAAGACAGGCGGCCCCAACTATGGCTACACCTTC | TRBV7-3 | - | TRBJ1-2 | -
CASSDLLQTQYF | TGTGCCAGCAGTGACCTCCTTCAGACCCAGTACTTC | TRBV25-1 | - | TRBJ2-5 | -
CASSYSSSYEQYF | TGTGCCAGCAGTTACTCGAGTTCCTACGAGCAGTACTTC | TRBV6-5 | - | TRBJ2-7 | -
CASGHVSIVAGEGAKNIQYF | TGTGCTAGTGGTCACGTTTCTATCGTAGCGGGAGAAGGGGCCAAAAACATTCAGTACTTC | TRBV12-5 | TRBD2 | TRBJ2-4 | -
CASSPRGSYNEKLFF | TGTGCCAGCTCACCCAGGGGGAGCTATAATGAAAAACTGTTTTTT | TRBV18 | TRBD1 | TRBJ1-4 | few
CASSLRGSGPDTQYF | TGTGCCAGCAGCTTAAGAGGGAGTGGGCCAGATACGCAGTATTTT | TRBV7-9 | - | TRBJ2-3 | -
CASSLGQGATGEQFF | TGCGCCAGCAGCCTTGGACAGGGGGCGACGGGTGAGCAGTTCTTC | TRBV4-1 | TRBD1 | TRBJ2-1 | -
CASSPLGGGGPGETQYF | TGTGCCAGCTCCCCACTCGGCGGCGGGGGGCCGGGGGAGACCCAGTACTTC | TRBV18 | TRBD2 | TRBJ2-5 | few
CASSPRGPRGIAKTQYF | TGTGCCAGCTCACCACGAGGTCCCAGGGGTATTGCGAAGACCCAGTACTTC | TRBV18 | - | TRBJ2-5 | -
CASSYSYTRGTGELFF | TGTGCCAGCAGTTACTCTTATACCCGAGGGACCGGGGAGCTGTTTTTT | TRBV6-6 | - | TRBJ2-2 | few
CASSYPQGGGNYGYTF | TGTGCCAGCAGTTACCCACAGGGGGGAGGTAACTATGGCTACACCTTC | TRBV6-5 | TRBD1 | TRBJ1-2 | few
CASSSPTGNVKAWGYTF | TGTGCCAGTAGTAGCCCGACAGGGAACGTTAAGGCATGGGGCTACACCTTC | TRBV19 | TRBD1 | TRBJ1-2 | -
CAIQWLAINEQFF | TGTGCCATCCAGTGGTTAGCTATAAATGAGCAGTTCTTC | TRBV7-9 | - | TRBJ2-1 | -
CATQRGPNEKLFF | TGTGCCACCCAGCGGGGCCCGAATGAAAAACTGTTTTTT | TRBV11-2 | - | TRBJ1-4 | many
CASSEASGQETQYF | TGTGCCAGCAGCGAGGCTAGCGGCCAAGAGACCCAGTACTTC | TRBV11-2 | TRBD2 | TRBJ2-5 | -